This TCR beta chain was sequenced in a study of technical replicates of blood from a handful of donors. Data came from immunoSEQ multiplex PCR; TCRdb stores just in-frame clones and leaves some out. The sample lists 70,000 or so clones, 88% occurring once. V lost 0 bases, J lost 8 bases, and 7 bases stayed unmatched. Germline V gene sequence: CDR1 SGHRS, CDR2 YFSETQ. There are 15 residues in the CDR3. The specimen was PBMCs. The sequence derives from a human donor in good health. Some clones in this sample may be carry-over from other donors' samples. The gene calls are TRBV5-1 and TRBJ2-4, with 8 bases identical to TRBD1. The CDR3 DNA reads as TGCGCCAGCAGCTTGGTTGGGCAGGGGGCTGACATTCAGTACTTC. Amino acid sequence: CASSLVGQGADIQYF.